The 21 T cell receptor beta chains below all came from one sample that was sequenced in a study of T cell repertoires in ileal Crohn's disease (dated by TCRdb to about 2019). What the time point label conveys for this sample: neoterminal ileum biopsy at postoperative endoscopy, about 6 months after surgery. The method behind the library was the immunoSEQ multiplex PCR assay. TCRdb limited this immuneACCESS table to in-frame rearrangements with V and J called. A share of clones is missing; checked studies link under half to unresolved V genes, and the rest is unexplained. Recorded for this sample are roughly 3,000 clones; just over 70% of them occurred a single time. The biggest ten clones account for 36% of the sample. The source material was ileal tissue. These receptor sequences come from an adult with Crohn's disease.

The V call is TRBV5-1, the J call TRBJ1-2; D may be TRBD1 (6 bases). From germline, CDR1 is SGHRS and CDR2 YFSETQ. V dropped 0 bases and J dropped 0 bases, with 12 bases sitting between them. This CDR3 region has 16 residues. The DNA of the CDR3 is TGCGCCAGCAGCTTGGGGACAGTGACTACTAACTATGGCTACACCTTC. Translating it yields CASSLGTVTTNYGYTF.

This chain uses TRBV2 with TRBJ1-4, with D tentatively TRBD1 (6 bases). CDR1 is SNHLY and CDR2 is FYNNEI in the germline V gene. The CDR3 extends over 15 amino acids. Trimming took 5 bases from V and 5 from J, leaving 15 bases between them. The CDR3: CASSSRQDRNEKLFF. As DNA, the CDR3 is TGTGCCAGCAGTTCGAGACAGGACCGAAATGAAAAACTGTTTTTT.

This clone occurred a few times. V is TRBV21-1 and J is TRBJ2-5; the DNA was not used to check the table's D call, TRBD1. TRBV21-1 is given as a pseudogene. CDR3 size: 13 residues. The CDR3 loop is CASSKVNIVPQYF. The CDR3 DNA sequence: TGTGCCAGCAGCAAAGTTAACATTGTGCCCCAGTACTTC.

V is TRBV5-1 and J is TRBJ2-2, with D maybe TRBD2 (6 bases). V gave up 4 bases and J gave up 0 bases, with 7 bases separating them. The V gene's germline CDR1 is SGHRS and CDR2 YFSETQ. CDR3 size: 14 residues. CDR3 coding DNA: TGCGCCAGCAGCCGGGAGCCGAACACCGGGGAGCTGTTTTTT. Translation gives CASSREPNTGELFF.

This clone came up a few times. V and J are TRBV7-2 and TRBJ2-1; no clear D gene. V lost 5 bases and J 7 bases, leaving 15 bases between the germline ends. Germline values: CDR1 SGHTA, CDR2 FQGNSA. The CDR3 length is 14 residues. The CDR3 DNA sequence: TGTGCCAGCAGCCGTAACCCGGGTTTGAATGAGCAGTTCTTC. This translates into CASSRNPGLNEQFF.

This clone was counted once. J is TRBJ1-3 and V is TRBV18; D gene uncertain. Between the trimmed V and J ends, which lost 3 bases and 10 bases, there was a span of 13 bases. Germline CDR1 is KGHSH and CDR2 is LQKENI. The CDR3 totals 13 residues. CDR3 region: CASSPWEGSTIYF. The CDR3 bases are TGTGCCAGCTCACCCTGGGAGGGATCGACCATATATTTT.

The V call is TRBV11-1, the J call TRBJ1-5; D is undetermined. The V end was cut by 1 base, the J end by 3 bases, with 4 bases between. Germline values: CDR1 SGHAT, CDR2 FQDESV (reference sequence). The CDR3 is 13 residues long. This chain's CDR3 is CASSLGLNQPQHF. In DNA, the CDR3 is TGTGCCAGCAGCTTAGGACTCAATCAGCCCCAGCATTTT.

The chain couples TRBV30 to TRBJ2-7, with TRBD1 matching over 8 bases. The J segment lost 2 bases and the V segment lost 5 bases, leaving 5 bases of the junction unmatched. This CDR3 is 13 amino acids long. The V gene's germline CDR1 is GTSNPN and CDR2 SVGIG (reference sequence). The CDR3 coding sequence is TGTGCCTGGTCCCCGGGACAGGCCTACGAGCAGTACTTC. It translates to CAWSPGQAYEQYF.

This clone qualifies as large. This chain joins TRBV5-4 and TRBJ2-7; 10 bases align to TRBD1. The germline V gene has CDR1 SGHNT and CDR2 YYREEE (reference sequence). This CDR3 has 15 residues. V was pared by 4 bases and J by 0 bases, with 4 bases of the junction left unmatched. The DNA for the CDR3 is TGTGCCAGCAGCGTGACAGGGGGCCCCTCCTACGAGCAGTACTTC. Encoded protein: CASSVTGGPSYEQYF.

The V and J genes are TRBV6-5 and TRBJ2-1, with 11 bases that match TRBD2. CDR1 and CDR2 from the germline V gene are MNHEY and SVGAGI. The CDR3 is 16 amino acids. With 2 bases clipped from V and 7 bases from J, the junction kept 7 bases outside the gene matches. The CDR3 DNA reads TGTGCCAGCAGTTACACGTTTAGCGGGAGGGGAAATGAGCAGTTCTTC. The encoded protein is CASSYTFSGRGNEQFF.

The chain is built from TRBV11-3 and TRBJ2-6, with 9 bases identical to TRBD1. The trim removed 5 bases at V and 1 base at J, leaving 6 bases unmatched. The germline gives CDR1 SGHNT, CDR2 YENEEA. The CDR3 loop spans 17 amino acids. For the CDR3, the DNA is TGTGCCAGCAGCGCCGGGACAGGGCGTTCTGGGGCCAACGTCCTGACTTTC. Translated, it gives CASSAGTGRSGANVLTF.

The chain links TRBV7-2 to TRBJ2-1, with 10 bases identical to TRBD2. This CDR3 comprises 15 residues. CDR1 and CDR2 (germline): SGHTA, FQGNSA. J gave up 8 bases and V 4 bases, and 8 bases lay outside the gene matches. CDR3 residues: CASSSSGGALDEQFF. Written as DNA, the CDR3 is TGTGCCAGCAGCTCCAGCGGGGGGGCCTTGGATGAGCAGTTCTTC. The variable domain in full, completed from reference TRBV7-2 and TRBJ2-1, reads GAGVSQSPSNKVTEKGKDVELRCDPISGHTALYWYRQSLGQGLEFLIYFQGNSAPDKSGLPSDRFSAERTGGSVSTLTIQRTQQEDSAVYLCASSSSGGALDEQFFGPGTRLTVL.

This clone occurred once. This chain connects TRBV9 to TRBJ2-1; D is unclear. This CDR3 is built from 16 residues. Germline V lookup: CDR1 SGDLS, CDR2 YYNGEE. Between the trimmed V and J ends, which lost 0 bases and 0 bases, there was a span of 10 bases. The chain's CDR3 is CASSVESLPSYNEQFF. Written as DNA, the CDR3 is TGTGCCAGCAGCGTAGAGAGCTTGCCCTCCTACAATGAGCAGTTCTTC.

The chain combines TRBV5-4 with TRBJ1-4, with D maybe TRBD1 (5 bases). Looked up from germline, CDR1 is SGHNT and CDR2 is YYREEE (reference sequence). Trimming stripped 4 bases from V and 5 bases from J, with 15 bases between. The CDR3 length is 15 residues. The CDR3 DNA follows: TGTGCCAGCAGCCCGGGGGGTCTTGGAAATGAAAAACTGTTTTTT. It specifies CASSPGGLGNEKLFF.

The V gene is TRBV7-3, the J gene TRBJ2-1; 12 positions agree with TRBD2. This CDR3 is 15 amino acids long. J was trimmed by 9 bases and V by 4 bases; bases with no gene match: 7. CDR1 is SGHTA, CDR2 FQGTGA, per germline. The CDR3, as DNA: TGTGCCAGCAGCTCTTGGACTAGCGGGATGAGTGAGCAGTTCTTC. This gives the protein CASSSWTSGMSEQFF.

The chain uses TRBV7-9 and TRBJ2-6; no clear D gene. Germline assignment: CDR1 SEHNR and CDR2 FQNEAQ (reference sequence). This CDR3 region has 15 residues. V gave up 1 base and J gave up 2 bases, with 6 bases separating them. CDR3 sequence: CASSLGPPGANVLTF. The DNA for the CDR3 is TGTGCCAGCAGCTTAGGGCCACCTGGGGCCAACGTCCTGACTTTC. The variable domain in full, with the rest retrieved from reference TRBV7-9 and TRBJ2-6, is DTGVSQNPRHKITKRGQNVTFRCDPISEHNRLYWYRQTLGQGPEFLTYFQNEAQLEKSRLLSDRFSAERPKGSFSTLEIQRTEQGDSAMYLCASSLGPPGANVLTFGAGSRLTVL.

The chain couples TRBV29-1 to TRBJ1-2; D perhaps matches TRBD1 (6 bases). Germline CDR1 is SQVTM and CDR2 is ANQGSEA. This CDR3 has 14 residues. Trimming removed 1 base at V and 8 bases at J, with 17 bases between. The chain's CDR3 is CSVEVPGQPEGYTF. CDR3 sequence (DNA): TGCAGCGTTGAAGTCCCCGGACAGCCTGAGGGCTACACCTTC.

The CDR3 sequence: CASSVPKDSNNEQFF. Written as DNA, the CDR3 is TGTGCCAGCAGCGTTCCAAAGGACTCAAACAATGAGCAGTTCTTC. V is TRBV7-9 and J is TRBJ2-1; a weak D match, TRBD2 (5 bases). Trimming pared 5 bases from V and 5 bases from J, leaving 16 bases between. Germline loops: CDR1 SEHNR, CDR2 FQNEAQ (reference sequence). This CDR3 spans 15 amino acids. The full variable domain, its missing parts supplied by reference TRBV7-9 and TRBJ2-1, is DTGVSQNPRHKITKRGQNVTFRCDPISEHNRLYWYRQTLGQGPEFLTYFQNEAQLEKSRLLSDRFSAERPKGSFSTLEIQRTEQGDSAMYLCASSVPKDSNNEQFFGPGTRLTVL.

CDR3 DNA: TGTGCCAGCAGTGAAGGGAGGTGGGGCAGCGGGGGTGTGGAGACCCAGTACTTC. Amino acid sequence: CASSEGRWGSGGVETQYF. J is TRBJ2-5 and V is TRBV6-1; 8 bases match TRBD2. The J segment lost 5 bases and the V segment lost 1 base, leaving 15 bases of the junction unmatched. The CDR3 is made up of 18 amino acids. In germline, CDR1 is MNHNS, CDR2 SASEGT.

This chain joins TRBV7-7 and TRBJ2-1; D is perhaps TRBD2 (5 bases). V was cut by 5 bases and J by 4 bases, with 15 bases left in between. The CDR3 totals 15 residues. Germline V CDR1 and CDR2: SSHAT, FNYEAQ (reference sequence). The CDR3 reads CASSPDRGSYNEQFF. DNA for the CDR3: TGTGCCAGCAGCCCTGATAGAGGGTCGTACAATGAGCAGTTCTTC.

The chain uses TRBV12-5 and TRBJ1-2, with D unresolved. Germline lookup yields CDR1 LGHNT and CDR2 FRNRAP. V was trimmed by 4 bases and J by 3 bases, leaving 6 bases between them. The CDR3 is 12 residues long. The CDR3 DNA is TGTGCTAGTGGTTGGCTGGACTATGGCTACACCTTC. Encoded protein: CASGWLDYGYTF.